Listed below are T cell receptor beta chains from one sample, sequenced in a study of blood T cell repertoires in COVID-19. TCRdb's copy holds only in-frame clones and misses some; the assay was immunoSEQ multiplex PCR. The sample yields under 350,000 clones, 85% seen once. The specimen was peripheral blood. Receptor source: a human donor in a cohort sampled during active COVID-19. CDR3s include the opening cysteine and the closing phenylalanine or tryptophan. The D gene is left open where the match is weak. Only some rows state a clone size, as once, few, many or a class for expanded clones.

len	v_gene	j_gene	abundance	d_gene	CDR3aa	CDR3nt
16	TRBV5-6	TRBJ2-7	NA	TRBD1	CASSLEGQGIMYEQYF	TGTGCCAGCAGCTTGGAGGGACAGGGGATTATGTACGAGCAGTACTTC
15	TRBV6-5	TRBJ2-6	once	TRBD1	CASSPGGTGANVLTF	TGTGCCAGCAGTCCAGGGGGTACGGGGGCCAACGTCCTGACTTTC
15	TRBV28	TRBJ1-2	NA	NA	CASSFLDRTTPGYTF	TGTGCCAGCAGTTTTCTCGACAGGACGACCCCTGGCTACACCTTC
13	TRBV12-3/TRBV12-4	TRBJ2-1	NA	NA	CASSSFVGGEQFF	TGTGCCAGCAGCTCCTTCGTCGGGGGTGAGCAGTTCTTC
13	TRBV7-2	TRBJ1-4	NA	NA	CASSLVHDEKLFF	TGTGCCAGCAGCTTAGTCCATGATGAAAAACTGTTTTTT
12	TRBV19	TRBJ1-2	NA	NA	CASSMSRYGYTF	TGTGCCAGTAGTATGTCCCGCTATGGCTACACCTTC
14	TRBV25-1	TRBJ2-2	NA	TRBD1	CASSGNRGGGELFF	TGTGCCAGCAGTGGAAACAGGGGCGGCGGGGAGCTGTTTTTT
15	TRBV7-2	TRBJ2-5	NA	NA	CASSSVGRGRETQYF	TGTGCCAGCAGCTCGGTGGGGCGGGGTAGAGAGACCCAGTACTTC
16	TRBV5-1	TRBJ2-1	NA	TRBD1	CASSSLGTGNLNEQFF	TGCGCCAGCAGCTCCCTCGGGACAGGGAACTTGAATGAGCAGTTCTTC
14	TRBV25-1	TRBJ1-2	few	NA	CASSEYGRVKGYTF	TGTGCCAGCAGTGAATATGGCAGGGTAAAAGGCTACACCTTC
14	TRBV6-5	TRBJ1-2	few	TRBD1	CASSYDREYYGYTF	TGTGCCAGCAGTTACGACAGGGAATACTATGGCTACACCTTC
15	TRBV11-2	TRBJ2-7	NA	TRBD2	CASSLGASGDYEQYF	TGTGCCAGCAGCCTTGGGGCTAGCGGGGACTACGAGCAGTACTTC
14	TRBV10-3	TRBJ2-7	NA	TRBD1	CAISVGQGSYEQYF	TGTGCCATCAGTGTGGGACAGGGGTCCTACGAGCAGTACTTC
14	TRBV12-5	TRBJ1-1	NA	NA	CASGPPTGATEAFF	TGTGCTAGTGGTCCCCCAACAGGCGCCACTGAAGCTTTCTTT
20	TRBV5-1	TRBJ2-4	NA	TRBD1	CASSREESTGDIDTKNIQYF	TGCGCCAGCAGCCGGGAAGAGTCGACAGGGGACATTGATACCAAAAACATTCAGTACTTC
15	TRBV21-1	TRBJ2-7	once	NA	CASSTRLGTGDEQYF	TGTGCCAGCAGCACCAGGCTTGGGACAGGGGACGAGCAGTACTTC
15	TRBV7-9	TRBJ2-7	NA	NA	CASSSWAGFSYEQYF	TGTGCCAGCAGCTCTTGGGCGGGCTTCTCCTACGAGCAGTACTTC
13	TRBV30	TRBJ2-3	NA	NA	CAWRRAYTDTQYF	TGTGCCTGGAGGCGGGCCTACACAGATACGCAGTATTTT
13	TRBV9	TRBJ1-2	many	TRBD1	CASSKGQGNGYTF	TGTGCCAGCAGCAAGGGACAGGGTAATGGCTACACCTTC
13	TRBV7-9	TRBJ1-3	NA	NA	CAGRQEPGNTIYF	TGTGCCGGGCGACAGGAACCTGGAAACACCATATATTTT
15	TRBV3-1/TRBV3-2	TRBJ1-3	NA	NA	CASSQGQDYGNTIYF	TGTGCCAGCAGCCAAGGACAGGATTATGGAAACACCATATATTTT
15	TRBV5-1	TRBJ2-1	few	TRBD2	CASSPGTSGGEEQFF	TGCGCCAGCAGCCCTGGGACTAGCGGGGGGGAAGAGCAGTTCTTC
13	TRBV2	TRBJ2-7	once	TRBD1	CASRRTGEGEQYF	TGTGCCAGCAGGCGGACAGGGGAGGGGGAGCAGTACTTC
14	TRBV5-1	TRBJ1-1	once	NA	CASSLIGEFTEAFF	TGCGCCAGCAGCTTGATTGGGGAGTTCACTGAAGCTTTCTTT
12	TRBV15	TRBJ1-1	once	NA	CATSGMNTEAFF	TGTGCCACCTCCGGGATGAACACTGAAGCTTTCTTT
13	TRBV7-7	TRBJ1-6	NA	NA	CASSLGGGSPLHF	TGTGCCAGCAGCTTAGGAGGAGGGTCACCCCTCCACTTT
14	TRBV18	TRBJ1-2	once	NA	CASSPDAGNSGYTF	TGTGCCAGCTCACCGGACGCCGGGAACAGTGGCTACACCTTC
14	TRBV13	TRBJ2-5	NA	NA	CASSRGARGETQYF	TGTGCCAGCAGCCGGGGGGCCCGGGGGGAGACCCAGTACTTC
12	TRBV2	TRBJ1-4	NA	NA	CASRLTGEKLFF	TGTGCCAGCAGACTGACGGGAGAAAAACTGTTTTTT
12	TRBV18	TRBJ2-7	NA	NA	CASSGGPYEQYF	TGTGCCAGCTCCGGGGGTCCCTACGAGCAGTACTTC
16	TRBV12-5	TRBJ1-5	NA	NA	CASGLVPRASNQPQHF	TGTGCTAGTGGTTTGGTACCCAGGGCTAGCAATCAGCCCCAGCATTTT
13	TRBV7-2	TRBJ2-7	NA	TRBD1	CASRPGQGWEQYF	TGTGCCAGCAGGCCGGGACAGGGGTGGGAGCAGTACTTC
16	TRBV19	TRBJ2-6	NA	TRBD1	CASWDRTRSGANVLTF	TGTGCCAGCTGGGACAGAACCCGCTCTGGGGCCAACGTCCTGACTTTC
17	TRBV2	TRBJ1-1	once	NA	CASSEVRGVLGNTEAFF	TGTGCCAGCAGTGAGGTTCGGGGGGTTTTGGGGAACACTGAAGCTTTCTTT
15	TRBV15	TRBJ2-6	NA	NA	CATSSHRAGANVLTF	TGTGCCACCAGCTCCCACAGGGCTGGGGCCAACGTCCTGACTTTC
16	TRBV7-9	TRBJ2-2	NA	NA	CASSFEGFKNTGELFF	TGTGCCAGCAGCTTCGAGGGATTCAAGAACACCGGGGAGCTGTTTTTT
14	TRBV10-2	TRBJ1-3	once	NA	CASNQDSTGNTIYF	TGCGCCAGCAACCAGGATTCTACTGGAAACACCATATATTTT
17	TRBV5-1	TRBJ1-2	NA	TRBD1	CASSPLLGQRYNYGYTF	TGCGCCAGCAGCCCCTTACTGGGACAGCGCTATAACTATGGCTACACCTTC
16	TRBV24-1	TRBJ2-1	many	NA	CATSVMGRAGGSEQFF	TGTGCCACCAGTGTTATGGGGAGGGCAGGGGGCAGTGAGCAGTTCTTC
15	TRBV30	TRBJ2-1	NA	TRBD2	CAWSPSGGSLDEQFF	TGTGCCTGGAGTCCTAGCGGGGGCAGTCTGGATGAGCAGTTCTTC
15	TRBV30	TRBJ1-2	NA	TRBD1	CAWSRTGNRVEGYTF	TGTGCCTGGAGCCGGACAGGGAATCGGGTAGAAGGCTACACCTTC
14	TRBV15	TRBJ2-7	NA	NA	CATSREGSSYEQYF	TGTGCCACCAGCAGAGAAGGGAGCTCCTACGAGCAGTACTTC
16	TRBV6-5	TRBJ2-7	NA	TRBD1	CASSYSPWTGSGEQYF	TGTGCCAGCAGTTACTCGCCCTGGACAGGTTCAGGCGAGCAGTACTTC
13	TRBV5-5	TRBJ1-2	NA	TRBD1	CASSSGTGFGYTF	TGTGCCAGCAGCTCCGGGACAGGGTTTGGCTACACCTTC
8	TRBV27	TRBJ2-3	NA	NA	CAAGTQYF	TGTGCCGCCGGTACGCAGTATTTT
14	TRBV7-9	TRBJ2-7	NA	TRBD2	CASSPGLALVEQYF	TGTGCCAGCAGCCCGGGACTAGCTTTGGTCGAGCAGTACTTC
14	TRBV7-9	TRBJ2-7	NA	NA	CASTPNTGSSEQYF	TGTGCCAGCACCCCTAACACAGGGTCAAGCGAGCAGTACTTC
18	TRBV27	TRBJ2-3	NA	NA	CASSKPLGRGKRTDTQYF	TGTGCCAGCAGTAAGCCTTTGGGGCGGGGAAAGCGCACAGATACGCAGTATTTT
12	TRBV30	TRBJ1-2	few	TRBD1	CAWGDRNYGYTF	TGTGCCTGGGGGGACAGGAACTATGGCTACACCTTC
15	TRBV30	TRBJ2-7	NA	NA	CAWTPQLTGYYEQYF	TGTGCCTGGACGCCTCAATTAACAGGATACTACGAGCAGTACTTC
14	TRBV27	TRBJ2-7	NA	NA	CASSFQGPTYEQYF	TGTGCCAGCAGTTTCCAGGGCCCAACCTACGAGCAGTACTTC
14	TRBV4-1	TRBJ2-7	NA	TRBD1	CASRPTGQFDEQYF	TGCGCCAGCAGACCGACGGGACAGTTCGACGAGCAGTACTTC
15	TRBV4-1	TRBJ1-3	NA	NA	CASSQVMASGNTIYF	TGCGCCAGCAGCCAAGTAATGGCCTCTGGAAACACCATATATTTT
16	TRBV11-2	TRBJ1-2	NA	NA	CASSLDPRGGDYGYTF	TGTGCCAGCAGCTTAGATCCGAGGGGGGGCGACTATGGCTACACCTTC
14	TRBV6-6	TRBJ2-2	NA	NA	CASSYSLRSGELFF	TGTGCCAGCAGTTACTCCCTACGTTCCGGGGAGCTGTTTTTT
12	TRBV6-5	TRBJ1-6	NA	NA	CASSYQNSPLHF	TGTGCCAGCAGTTACCAGAATTCACCCCTCCACTTT
14	TRBV10-2	TRBJ1-1	NA	NA	CASSEYPPDTEAFF	TGCGCCAGCAGTGAGTACCCCCCGGACACTGAAGCTTTCTTT
17	TRBV5-1	TRBJ2-3	NA	NA	CASSPGSRGVGTDTQYF	TGCGCCAGCAGCCCGGGGAGCAGGGGAGTGGGCACAGATACGCAGTATTTT
15	TRBV19	TRBJ2-7	NA	TRBD1	CASSIAGTGTYEQYF	TGTGCCAGTAGTATCGCCGGGACAGGGACCTACGAGCAGTACTTC
12	TRBV2	TRBJ1-3	NA	NA	CASGGSGNTIYF	TGTGCCAGCGGCGGCTCTGGAAACACCATATATTTT